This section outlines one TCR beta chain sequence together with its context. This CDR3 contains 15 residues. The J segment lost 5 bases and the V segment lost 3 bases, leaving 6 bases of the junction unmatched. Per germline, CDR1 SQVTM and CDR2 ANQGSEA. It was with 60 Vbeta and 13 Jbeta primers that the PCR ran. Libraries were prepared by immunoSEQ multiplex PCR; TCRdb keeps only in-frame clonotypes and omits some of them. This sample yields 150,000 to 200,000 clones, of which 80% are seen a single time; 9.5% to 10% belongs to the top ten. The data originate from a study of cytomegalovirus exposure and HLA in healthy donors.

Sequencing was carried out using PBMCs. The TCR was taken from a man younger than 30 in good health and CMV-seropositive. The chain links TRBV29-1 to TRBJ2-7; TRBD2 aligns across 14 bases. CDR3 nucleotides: TGCAGCGTTGAGGGGACTAGCGGGAGTACCAACGAGCAGTACTTC. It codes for CSVEGTSGSTNEQYF.